A single sample is the source of the 18 T cell receptor beta chains below, sequenced in a study of regulatory T cells in long-lasting Graves disease. Library construction for TCR beta used iRepertoire HTBI primers and Arm-PCR of CDR3 regions. From the multiplex PCR reads, TCRdb called clonotypes with MiXCR, one entry per CDR3 protein. The table records roughly 320,000 distinct CDR3 sequences, around 15% of them present only once. As to time point: newly diagnosed GD, antithyroid drugs for less than 3 months. Construction of the TCR library relied on RNA isolated from PBMCs. This sample was also put to use in a study of T cells in Graves' hyperthyroidism and ophthalmopathy.

This specimen consisted of peripheral blood mononuclear cells (PBMCs), obtained at new diagnosis, from a patient treated with antithyroid drugs. The source of these receptors is a middle-aged man with Graves disease.

At least ten counts were recorded for this clonotype. The chain joins TRBV6-2 or TRBV6-3 to TRBJ2-3; 9 bases are a match to TRBD2. CDR1 MNHEY and CDR2 SVGEGT come from the germline V gene. With V trimmed by 6 bases and J by 4 bases, 8 bases remained unmatched. This CDR3 region has 15 residues. CDR3 DNA sequence: TGTGCCAGCAGGGGAGCTAGCGGGGTGGCAGATACGCAGTATTTT. Its protein is CASRGASGVADTQYF.

Remarks on this clonotype: A single base separates this from a much larger clone, so it may be a read error. The rearrangement joins TRBV14 to TRBJ2-1; 8 bases agree with TRBD2. The CDR3 is made up of 19 amino acids. From germline, CDR1 is SGHDN and CDR2 FVKESK. The CDR3 region has the DNA TGTGCCAGCAGCCAAGATGGTAGCGGGGTCGGTAACTCCCACAATGAGCAGTTCTTC. Translating it yields CASSQDGSGVGNSHNEQFF.

This clonotype was counted ten times or more. This rearrangement joins TRBV9 to TRBJ2-1; a possible D gene is TRBD2 (7 bases). The V end lost 0 bases, the J end lost 3 bases, and 10 bases lay between the germline ends. The CDR3 extends over 15 amino acids. The germline V gene encodes CDR1 SGDLS and CDR2 YYNGEE. The CDR3 DNA reads TGTGCCAGCAGCGTAGCGGGGGGCAGCTACAATGAGCAGTTCTTC. The encoded protein is CASSVAGGSYNEQFF.

The J gene is TRBJ2-7, the V gene TRBV29-1, with D unclear. Germline CDR1 and CDR2: SQVTM and ANQGSEA. V shed 5 bases and J shed 3 bases, with 5 bases lying between them. This CDR3 has 10 amino acids. The DNA for the CDR3 is TGCAGCGTTTTAGACTACGAGCAGTACTTC. Encoded protein: CSVLDYEQYF.

Ten or more counts support this clonotype. This sequence joins TRBV28 and TRBJ1-2, with 9 bases matching TRBD1. The ends lost 6 bases at V and 4 bases at J; junction bases unmatched: 9. CDR1 and CDR2 from the germline V gene are MDHEN and SYDVKM. The CDR3 sequence is 15 residues long. The CDR3 sequence: CASRVPGQGPYGYTF. The DNA of the CDR3 is TGTGCCAGCAGGGTACCGGGACAGGGACCCTATGGCTACACCTTC.

This clonotype appeared many times. The chain is built from TRBV7-9 and TRBJ2-1; 7 bases match TRBD2. This CDR3 is built from 16 residues. Germline CDR1 and CDR2: SEHNR and FQNEAQ (reference sequence). The trim removed 5 bases at V and 2 bases at J, leaving 9 bases unmatched. CDR3 residues: CASSAHSGGTYNEQFF. CDR3 sequence (DNA): TGTGCCAGCAGCGCTCATTCGGGGGGAACCTACAATGAGCAGTTCTTC. The entire variable domain, with the rest obtained from reference TRBV7-9 and TRBJ2-1, is as follows: DTGVSQNPRHKITKRGQNVTFRCDPISEHNRLYWYRQTLGQGPEFLTYFQNEAQLEKSRLLSDRFSAERPKGSFSTLEIQRTEQGDSAMYLCASSAHSGGTYNEQFFGPGTRLTVL.

This clonotype was recorded at least ten times. J is TRBJ1-4 and V is TRBV27; D gene unclear. This CDR3 comprises 14 residues. V lost 2 bases, J lost 0 bases, and 4 bases lay in between. Germline V gene sequence: CDR1 MNHEY, CDR2 SMNVEV (reference sequence). The CDR3 sequence: CASSLTSTNEKLFF. DNA for the CDR3: TGTGCCAGCAGTTTAACATCAACTAATGAAAAACTGTTTTTT.

This clonotype occurred many times. The chain couples TRBV2 to TRBJ1-1, with D tentatively TRBD1 (5 bases). The CDR3 runs 13 residues. Trimming took off 9 bases at V and 2 bases at J, with 13 bases between the two ends. Germline CDR1 reads SNHLY; CDR2 reads FYNNEI. The CDR3 bases are TGTGCCAGTACCGGGACTGGAAACACTGAAGCTTTCTTT. This encodes CASTGTGNTEAFF.

About this clonotype itself: This clone may be a read error of a much larger clone one base away. The J gene is TRBJ2-5, the V gene TRBV10-3, with 11 bases aligning to TRBD1. CDR3 length: 15 amino acids. Germline V gene lookup returns CDR1 ENHRY and CDR2 SYGVKD. The trim removed 3 bases at V and 5 bases at J, leaving 5 bases unmatched. In DNA, the CDR3 is TGTGCCATCAGTGAAGGACAGGGGGCGTGGGAGACCCAGTACTTC. Translating it yields CAISEGQGAWETQYF.

CDR3 residues: CASSFGRETQYF. In DNA form, the CDR3 reads TGTGCCAGCAGCTTCGGAAGGGAGACCCAGTACTTC. The chain combines TRBV7-9 with TRBJ2-5; D is unclear. Germline CDR1 and CDR2: SEHNR and FQNEAQ (reference sequence). The length of the CDR3 is 12 residues. The ends were cut back, 3 bases at V and 5 bases at J, with 7 bases in the middle.

This clonotype came up many times. The chain couples TRBV7-8 to TRBJ1-2; no clear D. The CDR3 is made up of 16 amino acids. Trimming cost V 7 bases and J 7 bases, with 25 bases left between them. Germline CDR1 and CDR2: SGHVS and FQNEAQ. CDR3 sequence (DNA): TGTGCCAGCAACCCCCCCGGAGTGCCCGAACCCCGTGGCTACACCTTC. Amino acids: CASNPPGVPEPRGYTF.

This clonotype was found many times. The chain employs TRBV9 and TRBJ2-3, with 11 bases aligning to TRBD2. V trimming: 4 bases; J trimming: 3 bases; junction bases outside the gene matches: 10. Per germline, CDR1 SGDLS and CDR2 YYNGEE. The CDR3 runs to 17 residues. CDR3 amino acids: CASSPRGSGGVTDTQYF. In DNA, the CDR3 is TGTGCCAGCAGCCCCCGAGGTAGCGGGGGGGTTACAGATACGCAGTATTTT.

A few counts support this clonotype. The V and J genes are TRBV6-2 or TRBV6-3 and TRBJ2-2; unclear D gene. The CDR3 spans 15 residues. Per germline, CDR1 MNHEY and CDR2 SVGEGT. The ends were cut back, 10 bases at V and 1 base at J, with 16 bases in the middle. The CDR3 DNA follows: TGTGCCACTAAGTCGAGACAAATGAACACCGGGGAGCTGTTTTTT. This encodes CATKSRQMNTGELFF.

Comments on this clonotype: This may arise from a read error, as a much more abundant clone is one base away. CDR3 sequence reads: CASSTDRAGETEDFF. In nucleotides, the CDR3 is TGTGCCAGCAGCACCGACAGGGCCGGGGAGACTGAAGATTTCTTT. This rearrangement joins TRBV7-2 to TRBJ1-1; 7 positions agree with TRBD1. Germline values: CDR1 SGHTA, CDR2 FQGNSA. CDR3 size: 15 residues. Filled out from reference TRBV7-2 and TRBJ1-1, the complete variable domain reads GAGVSQSPSNKVTEKGKDVELRCDPISGHTALYWYRQSLGQGLEFLIYFQGNSAPDKSGLPSDRFSAERTGGSVSTLTIQRTQQEDSAVYLCASSTDRAGETEDFFGQGTRLTVV.

This clonotype has more than one count but fewer than ten. This could be a read error, since a much larger clone is one nucleotide away. The chain employs TRBV13 and TRBJ2-5, with D perhaps TRBD1 (5 bases). This CDR3 comprises 13 residues. The V end lost 1 base, the J end lost 11 bases, and 14 bases lay between the germline ends. The germline V gene has CDR1 PRHDT and CDR2 FYEKMQ (reference sequence). The CDR3 DNA sequence: TGTGCCAGCAGCTTAGACAGGAGTAATGAGCAGTACTTC. Amino acid sequence: CASSLDRSNEQYF.

This clonotype was counted ten times or more. The chain combines TRBV6-2 or TRBV6-3 with TRBJ2-3; 8 positions match TRBD1. J was trimmed by 1 base and V by 10 bases; bases with no gene match: 7. The germline CDR1 and CDR2 sequences are MNHEY and SVGEGT. This CDR3 has 14 amino acids. The CDR3 region has the DNA TGTGCCACCAAGGACAGGGTGCGCACAGATACGCAGTATTTT. Protein product: CATKDRVRTDTQYF.

This clonotype showed up just a few times. The chain is built from TRBV18 and TRBJ2-5; possibly TRBD2 for D (6 bases). The CDR3 is made up of 16 amino acids. V lost 1 base and J 10 bases, leaving 22 bases between the germline ends. CDR1 and CDR2 from the germline V gene are KGHSH and LQKENI. The CDR3 DNA is TGTGCCAGCTCACCACGGGAGACTGACCCCGGGCGGGGCCAGTACTTC. Its protein product is CASSPRETDPGRGQYF.

There are a few counts of this clonotype. This chain connects TRBV19 to TRBJ2-7; TRBD1 matches 8 bases. Trimming cost V 5 bases and J 1 base; bases outside gene matches: 7. Looked up from germline, CDR1 is LNHDA and CDR2 is SQIVND (reference sequence). The CDR3 spans 15 residues. CDR3 DNA sequence: TGTGCCAGTAGTGAAGACGGGACAGGTTCCTACGAGCAGTACTTC. Residues: CASSEDGTGSYEQYF.